This TCR beta chain was recorded in a study of T cell responses to AZD1222 COVID-19 vaccine. This CDR3 contains 15 residues. V lost 4 bases and J lost 1, with 13 bases in between. Germline V gene sequence: CDR1 LNHDA, CDR2 SQIVND (reference sequence). Assay used: immunoSEQ multiplex PCR; TCRdb lists only in-frame clones, some missing. The sample yields under 200,000 clones, approximately 93% seen once. The rearrangement links TRBV19 to TRBJ1-2; D gene unclear. The receptor was derived from an adult in good health. The sequences come from peripheral blood, collected on day 0 of AZD1222 vaccination. CDR3 nucleotides: TGTGCCAGTAGTACCCCCTTTAATAATAACTATGGCTACACCTTC. It translates to CASSTPFNNNYGYTF.